Sequencing of this T cell receptor (beta chain) was carried out in a study of response to subunit inactivated influenza vaccine. Overall study results and limits: Few new T cells, the authors suggested, are recruited by each seasonal influenza vaccination.

CDR3 length: 14 amino acids. V was clipped by 5 bases and J by 1 base, with 11 bases between them. Germline CDR1 SGHTA, CDR2 FQGNSA. TCRdb re-analysed the RT-PCR reads in MiXCR, keeping a single row per CDR3 protein. In the table there are about 500,000 distinct CDR3 sequences, approximately 15% of which are singletons. Regarding this clonotype: Its antigen is still unknown.

V usage is TRBV7-2 and J usage is TRBJ2-5; maybe TRBD2 (5 bases). This receptor was obtained from a man aged 50 to 69 who received an inactivated influenza vaccine. This sample comprised CD4+ T cells sorted from PBMCs, obtained roughly 24 months after vaccination. CDR3 nucleotide sequence: TGTGCCAGCAGCGGGGAGTGGGGCCAAGAGACCCAGTACTTC. This codes for CASSGEWGQETQYF.